This TCR beta chain was captured by sequencing in a study of human T cells and chemical hapten exposure. Study in general: Patients, a majority of them female, were diagnosed with alopecia areata, totalis or universalis. Study-level results: Counts of TCRs expanded at PT1 correlated positively with patch test score. Expanded TCRs clustered into significantly more large CDR3 similarity groups than controls, the analysis revealed.

The time point here: patch test 1, 2 weeks after DPC sensitization. Treatment described: therapeutic diphenylcyclopropenone sensitization with weekly scalp DPC. Unique molecular identifiers were linked by the library to individual cDNA molecules. TCRdb itself ran the RACE reads through MiXCR, one entry per CDR3 protein. Of 300,000 to 400,000 distinct CDR3 sequences in the sample, 6% to 8.5% were seen once. This clonotype has at least ten counts. No antigen is known for it. This CDR3 is built from 18 residues. V lost 2 bases, J lost 1 base, and 10 bases stayed unmatched. CDR1 and CDR2 from the germline V gene are MNHEY and SVGEGT.

The clonotype originates from a woman between 18 and 29 years old with alopecia areata. Some clones in this sample may be carry-over from other donors' samples. The chain joins TRBV6-2 or TRBV6-3 to TRBJ2-1, with 8 bases that match TRBD1. This material consisted of whole blood, taken in connection with sensitization to the hapten diphenylcyclopropenone (DPC). CDR3 bases: TGTGCCAGCAGTTACGACAGGGGCGGCCGATTTTCCTACAATGAGCAGTTCTTC. It encodes CASSYDRGGRFSYNEQFF.